The 11 T cell receptor gamma chains in this list originate from one sample, sequenced in a study of gamma delta lymphoproliferative disorders and STAT genes. The receptor sequences were amplified from genomic DNA of peripheral blood mononuclear cells. TCRdb redid the clone calls on the multiplex PCR reads with CATT. The table includes over 600 gamma-chain clones, around 30% detected once. The sequencing sample was made of blood. Receptors originate from a human donor in good health.

This clone is labeled medium-sized. This CDR3 is also generated by other DNA sequences in the sample. This chain links TRGV4 with TRGJ1 or TRGJ2. The J gene, absent from TCRdb, was called here by matching the DNA to germline. CDR1 is EGSTGY and CDR2 is YDSYTSSV in the germline V gene. This CDR3 region has 10 residues. Losses at the gene ends were 6 bases for V and 7 bases for J; bases not matched to a gene: 3. CDR3 region: CATWWYKKLF. In DNA, the CDR3 is TGTGCCACCTGGTGGTATAAGAAACTCTTT.

This clone is labeled as large. The chain couples TRGV8 to TRGJ1 or TRGJ2. TCRdb records no J gene; here it was assigned by comparing the DNA to germline. Looked up from germline, CDR1 is VENAVY and CDR2 is YDSYNSRV. This CDR3 is 12 amino acids long. V lost 5 bases to trimming and J lost 12 bases; unmatched junction nucleotides: 13. CDR3: CATWGDSLGKLF. DNA of the CDR3: TGTGCCACCTGGGGGGACAGTTTGGGGAAACTCTTT.

This clone was counted a few times. TCRdb's entry gives the protein of a much larger clone, which mismatches this DNA's translation at residue 8, likely from a read error; the protein reported here is translated from the DNA. V and J are TRGV2 and TRGJP2. No J gene was available from TCRdb, and it was assigned here by a germline match of the DNA. CDR3 length: 13 residues. The junction had 7 bases not matched to a gene; V was cut back by 0 bases and J by 12 bases. CDR1 is EGSNGY and CDR2 is YDSYNSKV in the germline V gene. In nucleotides, the CDR3 is TGTGCCACCTGGGACGGGCCAAGGGGGATCAAGACGTTT. Its protein product is CATWDGPRGIKTF.

Regarding this clone: The DNA is left out, because the CDR3 cannot be placed on it with certainty; the CDR3 is given as TCRdb lists it. The V gene call reads TRGV4; no J gene was called. Germline V gives CDR1 EGSTGY, CDR2 YDSYTSSV. The CDR3 comprises 17 residues, both ends counted. The CDR3 reads CATWALVGNSLAVEQHF.

This clone ranks as medium-sized. The sample carries other DNA sequences with the same CDR3. J is TRGJ1 or TRGJ2 and V is TRGV5. No J gene is reported in TCRdb; it was inferred here by comparing the DNA with germline. Germline lookup yields CDR1 VINAFY and CDR2 YDVSNSKD. V was pared by 2 bases and J by 10 bases, with 8 bases of the junction left unmatched. The CDR3 is 12 amino acids. Written as DNA, the CDR3 is TGTGCCACCTGGGACACCCCGGGAAAGAAACTCTTT. It encodes CATWDTPGKKLF.

The rearrangement joins TRGV2 to TRGJP1. No J gene is reported in TCRdb; it was inferred here by comparing the DNA with germline. CDR1 EGSNGY and CDR2 YDSYNSKV come from the germline V gene. J lost 2 bases, V lost 0 bases, and 9 bases had no gene match. CDR3 length: 17 amino acids. The CDR3 DNA sequence: TGTGCCACCTGGGACGGGCCTAGGAGGACCACTGGTTGGTTCAAGATATTT. Its translation: CATWDGPRRTTGWFKIF.

The chain employs TRGV8 and TRGJ1 or TRGJ2. The J gene was missing in TCRdb and was found by matching the end of the DNA to germline. J was trimmed by 10 bases and V by 5 bases; bases with no gene match: 14. The CDR3 spans 13 residues. Per the germline V gene, CDR1 is VENAVY and CDR2 is YDSYNSRV. The CDR3 nucleotides are TGTGCCACCTGGGCTACCGAATTATTAAAGAAACTCTTT. This encodes CATWATELLKKLF.

This clone ranks as large (0.1 to 1%). The chain has TRGV2 and TRGJ1 or TRGJ2. TCRdb does not report a J gene; here it was assigned by matching the DNA to germline references. From germline, CDR1 is EGSNGY and CDR2 YDSYNSKV. V was clipped by 0 bases and J by 8 bases; unmatched bases: 7. The CDR3 is 13 residues long. The CDR3 bases are TGTGCCACCTGGGACGGGCCTCAGGATAAGAAACTCTTT. It translates to CATWDGPQDKKLF.

This clone ranks as large. The CDR3 sequence: CATWDGPKGYKKLF. CDR3 sequence (DNA): TGTGCCACCTGGGACGGGCCAAAGGGCTATAAGAAACTCTTT. The chain combines TRGV2 with TRGJ1 or TRGJ2. The J gene, not given by TCRdb, was assigned here from a germline match of the nucleotide sequence. Germline V gene sequence: CDR1 EGSNGY, CDR2 YDSYNSKV. The CDR3 spans 14 residues. The junction had 9 bases not matched to a gene; V was cut back by 0 bases and J by 7 bases.

This clone is labeled large. The chain carries TRGV8 and TRGJ1 or TRGJ2. TCRdb records no J gene; here it was assigned by comparing the DNA to germline. Germline assignment: CDR1 VENAVY and CDR2 YDSYNSRV. The CDR3 is 11 residues long. V shed 4 bases and J 10 bases; nucleotides not matched to a gene: 7. The DNA for the CDR3 is TGTGCCACCTGGGACTCACTAAAGAAACTCTTT. This encodes CATWDSLKKLF.

J is TRGJP1 and V is TRGV10. No J segment appears in TCRdb, so it was assigned here by matching the sequence to germline. TRGV10 is reported as an ORF; its role is uncertain. CDR3 length: 14 amino acids. V trimming: 8 bases; J trimming: 12 bases; junction bases outside the gene matches: 16. CDR3 sequence (DNA): TGTGCTGCGTGGGATTATGAGTGGGTTCGGTTCAAGATATTT. Protein sequence: CAAWDYEWVRFKIF.